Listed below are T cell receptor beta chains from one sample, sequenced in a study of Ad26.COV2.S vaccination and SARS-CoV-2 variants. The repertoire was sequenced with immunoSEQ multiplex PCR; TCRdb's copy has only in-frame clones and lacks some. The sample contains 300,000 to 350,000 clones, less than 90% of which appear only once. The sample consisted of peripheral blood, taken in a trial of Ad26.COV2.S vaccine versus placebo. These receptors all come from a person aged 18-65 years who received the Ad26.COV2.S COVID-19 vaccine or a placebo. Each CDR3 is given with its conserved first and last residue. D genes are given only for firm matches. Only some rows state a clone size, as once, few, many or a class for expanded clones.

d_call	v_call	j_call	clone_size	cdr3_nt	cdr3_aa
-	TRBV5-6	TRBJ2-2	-	TGTGCCAGCAGCTCAGCCTACCTGGGGACAATAATGACCGGGGAGCTGTTTTTT	CASSSAYLGTIMTGELFF
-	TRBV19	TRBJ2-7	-	TGTGCCAGTAGTATGAGGGACGGATCCTACGAGCAGTACTTC	CASSMRDGSYEQYF
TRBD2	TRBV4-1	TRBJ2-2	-	TGCGCCAGCAGCCAACCTTCTCCGGGACTAGCAGACGACACCGGGGAGCTGTTTTTT	CASSQPSPGLADDTGELFF
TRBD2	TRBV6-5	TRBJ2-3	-	TGTGCCAGCAGTTATCACAGCGGGGGGCGCACAGATACGCAGTATTTT	CASSYHSGGRTDTQYF
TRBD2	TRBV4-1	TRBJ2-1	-	TGCGCCAGCAGCCAAGGTCCTAGCGGGGGGGCCTACAATGAGCAGTTCTTC	CASSQGPSGGAYNEQFF
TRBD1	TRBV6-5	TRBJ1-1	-	TGTGCCAGCAGTTCTAATACGGGACAGAGAATAATAACTTTCTTT	CASSSNTGQRIITFF
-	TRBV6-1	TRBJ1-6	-	TGTGCCAGCAGTGAATTCCCCGGCGCAACGGGATCACCCCTCCACTTT	CASSEFPGATGSPLHF
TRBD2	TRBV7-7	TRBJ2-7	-	TGTGCCAGCAGCCTTGGGGCGGGAGGTAGCTACGAGCAGTACTTC	CASSLGAGGSYEQYF
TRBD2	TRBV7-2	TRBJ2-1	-	TGTGCCAGCACAGAAACGGCTAGCGGGACATACAATGAGCAGTTCTTC	CASTETASGTYNEQFF
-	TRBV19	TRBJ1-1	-	TGTGCCAGTAGTAGCCGCCAGGGACGGGGTCGTTTGACTGAAGCTTTCTTT	CASSSRQGRGRLTEAFF
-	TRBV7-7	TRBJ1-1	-	TGTGCTACCAGTCTGATAACTGACGCTTTCTTT	CATSLITDAFF
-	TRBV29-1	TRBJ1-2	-	TGCAGCGTTGGCAGGGACTATGGCTACACCTTC	CSVGRDYGYTF
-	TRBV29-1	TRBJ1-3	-	TGCAGCGTTGGAGGGGTGGGCGGAAACACCATATATTTT	CSVGGVGGNTIYF
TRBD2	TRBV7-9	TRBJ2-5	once	TGTGCCAGCAGCTTAGATTACGGGGGGAGAGAGACCCAGTACTTC	CASSLDYGGRETQYF
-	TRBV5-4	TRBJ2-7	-	TGTGCCAGCAGCTTCGGGCAGGGGAGGGACGAGCAGTACTTC	CASSFGQGRDEQYF
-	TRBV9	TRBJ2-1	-	TGTGCCAGCAGCCTACTACCCGGGGGCTTAACTTTAGGCGGGCACAATGAGCAGTTCTTC	CASSLLPGGLTLGGHNEQFF
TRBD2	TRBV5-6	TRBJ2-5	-	TGTGCCAGCAGCATACTGGGTAGCGGGGGGACCCAGTACTTC	CASSILGSGGTQYF
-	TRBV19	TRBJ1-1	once	TGTGCCAGTAATTTAAGGGCAGGGAGGAGGAGCACTGAAGCTTTCTTT	CASNLRAGRRSTEAFF
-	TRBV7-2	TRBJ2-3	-	TGTGCCAGCAATCCCTTGGGGGGAGGAACTACAGATACGCAGTATTTT	CASNPLGGGTTDTQYF
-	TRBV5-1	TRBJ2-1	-	TGCGCCAGCAGCTCCCTCGGGGTCCGGGAGCCCACCAATGAGCAGTTCTTC	CASSSLGVREPTNEQFF
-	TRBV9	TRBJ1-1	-	TGTGCCAGCAGCACGGGCCAGCAGTGGAACACTGAAGCTTTCTTT	CASSTGQQWNTEAFF
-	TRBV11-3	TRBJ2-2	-	TGTGCCAGCAGCTTTACCCTAACCGGGGAGCTGTTTTTT	CASSFTLTGELFF
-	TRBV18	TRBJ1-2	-	TGTGCCAGCTCTACTGAGGGGTTAGGCGGTGGCTACACCTTC	CASSTEGLGGGYTF
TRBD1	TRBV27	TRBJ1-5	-	TGTGCCAGCAGTTTTAAGTCCTCAGGGGGCCAGCCCCAGCATTTT	CASSFKSSGGQPQHF
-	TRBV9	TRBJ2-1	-	TGTGCCAGCAGCGCGGGACTCACACTGCCGAACAATGAGCAGTTCTTC	CASSAGLTLPNNEQFF
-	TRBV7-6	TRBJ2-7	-	TGTGCCAGCAGCTCCCCCACGGGGAGAGGGAGCTACGAGCAGTACTTC	CASSSPTGRGSYEQYF
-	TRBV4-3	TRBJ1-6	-	TGCGCCAGCAGCCAAGACGCGGGATCACCCCTCCACTTT	CASSQDAGSPLHF
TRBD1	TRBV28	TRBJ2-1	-	TGTGCCAGCAGTTACCCGCACCCCTCAGGGGGTTCCTACAATGAGCAGTTCTTC	CASSYPHPSGGSYNEQFF
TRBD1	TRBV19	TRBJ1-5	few	TGTGCCAGTAGTGGACAGGGTCCGTTTCAGCCCCAGCATTTT	CASSGQGPFQPQHF
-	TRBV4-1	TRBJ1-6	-	TGCGCCAGCAGCCGAGGGACATCATACTCACCCCTCCACTTT	CASSRGTSYSPLHF
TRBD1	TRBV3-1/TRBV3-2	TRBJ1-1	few	TGTGCCAGCAGCTCCGAACCCAGGGGGACTGAAGCTTTCTTT	CASSSEPRGTEAFF
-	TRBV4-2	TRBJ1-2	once	TGTGCCAGCAGCCAAGGCGGGGAGGTCTATGGCTACACCTTC	CASSQGGEVYGYTF
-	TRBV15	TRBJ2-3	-	TGTGCCACCAGCAGAGGGAAACTAGCACTATCAGATACGCAGTATTTT	CATSRGKLALSDTQYF
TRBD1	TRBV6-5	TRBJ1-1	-	TGTGCCGGCCGGGACAGGGGGGCCACTGAAGCTTTCTTT	CAGRDRGATEAFF
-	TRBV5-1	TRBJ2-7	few	TGCGCCAGCAGTTTTCAGGGGGAGCAGTACTTC	CASSFQGEQYF
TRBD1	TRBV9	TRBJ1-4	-	TGTGCCAGCAGCGCCCCGGGACAGGGTCATGAAAAACTGTTTTTT	CASSAPGQGHEKLFF
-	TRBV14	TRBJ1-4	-	TGTGCCAGCAGCCAATGGGCGGGTGAAAAACTGTTTTTT	CASSQWAGEKLFF
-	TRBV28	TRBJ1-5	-	TGTGCCAGTGTGGGGGGACCGCTCAATCAGCCCCAGCATTTT	CASVGGPLNQPQHF
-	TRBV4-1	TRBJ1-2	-	TGCGCCAGCAGCCCAACGCTCCGAAATAAGCACTATGGCTACACCTTC	CASSPTLRNKHYGYTF
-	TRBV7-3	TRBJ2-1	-	TGTGCCAGCAGAAAAAATCCTAGCGAGCAGTTCTTC	CASRKNPSEQFF
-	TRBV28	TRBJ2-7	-	TGTGCCAGCAGTTTACCCCTAAACACCCCCTACGAGCAGTACTTC	CASSLPLNTPYEQYF
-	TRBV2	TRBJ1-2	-	TGTGCCAGCAGCCCAGATTATGGCTACACCTTC	CASSPDYGYTF
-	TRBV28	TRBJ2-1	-	TGTGCCAGCAGTCCCTCATACAATGAGCAGTTCTTC	CASSPSYNEQFF
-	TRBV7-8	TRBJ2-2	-	TGTGCCAGCAGCTTACACGAAGGGGAGCTGTTTTTT	CASSLHEGELFF
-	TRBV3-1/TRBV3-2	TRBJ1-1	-	TGTGCCAGCAGCCAAGTTATGAACACTGAAGCTTTCTTT	CASSQVMNTEAFF
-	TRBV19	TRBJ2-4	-	TGTGCCAGTAGTAGAATCCTCCAGGTGGAGGTAGACATTCAGTACTTC	CASSRILQVEVDIQYF
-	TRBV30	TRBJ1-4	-	TGTGCCTGGAGGGTGTTGGGAAAACTGTTTTTT	CAWRVLGKLFF
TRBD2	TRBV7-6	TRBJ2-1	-	TGTGCCAGCAGCTCTTTAGCGGGGGGATCCTACAATGAGCAGTTCTTC	CASSSLAGGSYNEQFF
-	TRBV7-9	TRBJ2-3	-	TGTGCCAGTGAATCCAGGGGCGCCTCAGATACGCAGTATTTT	CASESRGASDTQYF
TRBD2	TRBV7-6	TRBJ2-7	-	TGTGCCAGCGGCGGGACTAGCGGGGGATCCACCTACGAGCAGTACTTC	CASGGTSGGSTYEQYF
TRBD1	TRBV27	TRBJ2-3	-	TGTGCCAGCAGTCCCCTTGACAGGGACACAGATACGCAGTATTTT	CASSPLDRDTDTQYF
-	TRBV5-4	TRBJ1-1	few	TGTGCCAGCAGCTGGGACCTTGGCACTGAAGCTTTCTTT	CASSWDLGTEAFF
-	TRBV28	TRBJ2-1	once	TGTGCCAGCACCACCGTGGGGGGTTCCAATGAGCAGTTCTTC	CASTTVGGSNEQFF
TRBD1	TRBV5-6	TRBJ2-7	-	TGTGCCAGCAGCCATCGATTGGGGGACAGGTTCTACGAGCAGTACTTC	CASSHRLGDRFYEQYF
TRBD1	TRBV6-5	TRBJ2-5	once	TGTGCCAGCACCGTGACAGGGTCTGACCAAGAGACCCAGTACTTC	CASTVTGSDQETQYF